This T cell receptor beta chain was observed in a study of blood T cell repertoires in COVID-19 (dated by TCRdb to 2020 to 2022). About the study as a whole: Samples covering the acute and convalescent phases of COVID-19 were provided by collaborators in the United States, Italy and Spain. The prospective study material was composed of cDNA or gDNA derived from T cells, B-cell-depleted T cells, or PBMCs. Subjects who had been exposed to COVID-19, were actively infected with it, or had recovered from it provided the deeply sampled blood TCRbeta repertoires that made up the dataset. The repertoires were made available in a free public database intended to serve as a resource for research on the immune response to SARS-CoV-2. The samples were drawn from the first 160 participants of the ongoing ImmuneRACE study and from under 1,500 subjects provided by 6 global collaborators. Nearly every sample came with metadata listing a de-identified subject ID, COVID-19 status, age in years and sex. Where HLA class I and class II types were available, the types were taken from metadata supplied by the sample provider, not from assay-based typing. Broader findings and caveats from the paper: Clinical and demographic metadata were provided uncurated, with the amount varying by source and participant.

As for this clone: Its cognate antigen has yet to be identified. No per-base quality is available; no much larger clone lies one base away.

Based on the germline V gene (reference sequence), the CDR1 and CDR2 sequences are MNHEY and SMNVEV. The cysteine opens and the phenylalanine closes a CDR3 of 11 amino acids. The DNA shown is the 33-base CDR3, in frame from base 1. V is cut by 6 bases and J by 1 base, and the space between the germline ends is 3 bases. TCRbeta CDR3 regions were amplified from genomic DNA by means of the immunoSEQ Assay, a bias-controlled multiplex PCR. Per the source publication's procedure: The number of nucleated cells in each sample was estimated by amplification of reference gene primers within the assay. To quantify the absolute abundance of each unique TCRbeta CDR3 rearrangement, sequence reads were collapsed and filtered. Productive Simpson clonality was computed per sample as the square root of Simpson's diversity index over productive rearrangements. Held by TCRdb, this immuneACCESS table contains in-frame sequences only and omits some clones. Under half of the omission traces to an unresolved V gene where checked; the cause of the rest is unknown. The V and J calls and clone size come from that table; D and trimming were worked out from the DNA. The sample table lists 150,000 or so clones, roughly 87% of them with a count of one. In total, the top ten clones hold about 5% of the sample.

The collaborating institutions used their own protocols to collect whole blood in K2EDTA tubes. For TCRbeta analysis, collaborator samples were shipped as frozen whole blood, as isolated PBMCs, or as DNA extracted from either sample type. This TCR derives from a human donor in a cohort sampled during active COVID-19. Sequencing input: peripheral blood. The V and J segments used are TRBV27 and TRBJ1-2; the D gene is unclear. The CDR3 here reads CASSYNYGYTF. The DNA sequence follows: TGTGCCAGCAGCTATAACTATGGCTACACCTTC.